The entry that follows covers one T cell receptor beta chain sequence. J gave up 8 bases and V 0 bases, and 14 bases lay outside the gene matches. The germline V gene encodes CDR1 LGHNA and CDR2 YSLEER. This CDR3 spans 19 amino acids. Participant-reported clinical history was the basis for cohort assignment. The recovered donors of Cohort 3 showed two negative PCRs, clearance, or symptom resolution. The sample originates from a study of blood T cell repertoires in COVID-19. The method was immunoSEQ multiplex PCR; TCRdb's version includes in-frame clones alone and lacks a portion of them. The sample yields hundreds of thousands of clones, approximately 90% seen once.

This sequence was found in a woman in her thirties or forties who had recovered from COVID-19. Sequencing was performed on PBMCs or T cells enriched from blood (not recorded which). This chain uses TRBV4-3 with TRBJ2-2; the match to TRBD2 covers 11 bases. CDR3 sequence: CASSQEWDPTSGISGELFF. CDR3 DNA sequence: TGCGCCAGCAGCCAAGAATGGGACCCGACTAGCGGGATAAGTGGGGAGCTGTTTTTT.